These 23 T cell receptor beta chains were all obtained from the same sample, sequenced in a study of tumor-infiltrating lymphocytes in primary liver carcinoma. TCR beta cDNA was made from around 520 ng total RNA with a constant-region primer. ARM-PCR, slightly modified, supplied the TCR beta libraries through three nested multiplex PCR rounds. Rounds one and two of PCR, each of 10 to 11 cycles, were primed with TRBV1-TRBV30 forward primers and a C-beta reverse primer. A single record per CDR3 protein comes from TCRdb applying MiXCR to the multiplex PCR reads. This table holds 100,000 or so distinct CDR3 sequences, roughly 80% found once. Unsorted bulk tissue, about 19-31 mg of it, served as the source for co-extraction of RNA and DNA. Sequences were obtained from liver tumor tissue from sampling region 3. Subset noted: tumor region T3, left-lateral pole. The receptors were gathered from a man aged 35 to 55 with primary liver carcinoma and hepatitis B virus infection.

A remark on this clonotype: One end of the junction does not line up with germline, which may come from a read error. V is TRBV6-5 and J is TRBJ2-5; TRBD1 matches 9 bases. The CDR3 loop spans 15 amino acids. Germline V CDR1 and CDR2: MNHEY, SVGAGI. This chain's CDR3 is CASSDSRQGVRAQYF. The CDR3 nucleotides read TGTGCTAGCAGTGATTCCCGACAGGGGGTAAGGGCCCAGTACTTC.

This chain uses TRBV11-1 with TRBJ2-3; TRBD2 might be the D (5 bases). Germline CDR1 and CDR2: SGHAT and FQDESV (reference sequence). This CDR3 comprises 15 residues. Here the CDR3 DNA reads TGTGTCATCAGCTTGCCGAGGGAGAGCACAGATACGCAGTATTTT. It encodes CVISLPRESTDTQYF.

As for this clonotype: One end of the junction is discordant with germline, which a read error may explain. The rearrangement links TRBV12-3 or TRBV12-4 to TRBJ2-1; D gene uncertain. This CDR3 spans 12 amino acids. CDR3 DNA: TGTGTCAGCAGTTTATTAGGGAATGAGCAGTTGTTC. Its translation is CVSSLLGNEQLF.

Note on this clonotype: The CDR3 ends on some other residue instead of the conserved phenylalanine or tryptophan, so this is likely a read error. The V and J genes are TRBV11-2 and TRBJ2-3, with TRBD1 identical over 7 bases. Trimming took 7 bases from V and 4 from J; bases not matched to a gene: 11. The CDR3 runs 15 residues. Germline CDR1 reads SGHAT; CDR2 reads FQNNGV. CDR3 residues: CASNWGTVQPDTQYL. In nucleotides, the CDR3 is TGTGCCAGCAACTGGGGGACAGTGCAGCCAGATACGCAGTATTTA.

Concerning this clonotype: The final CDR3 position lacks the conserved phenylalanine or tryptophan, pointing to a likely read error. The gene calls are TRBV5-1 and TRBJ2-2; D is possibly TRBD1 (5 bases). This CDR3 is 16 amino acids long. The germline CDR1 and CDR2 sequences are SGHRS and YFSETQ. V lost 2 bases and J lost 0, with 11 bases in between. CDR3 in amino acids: CASSLSHRTNTGELFS. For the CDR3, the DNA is TGCGCCAGCAGCTTAAGTCACAGGACGAACACCGGGGAGCTGTTTTCT.

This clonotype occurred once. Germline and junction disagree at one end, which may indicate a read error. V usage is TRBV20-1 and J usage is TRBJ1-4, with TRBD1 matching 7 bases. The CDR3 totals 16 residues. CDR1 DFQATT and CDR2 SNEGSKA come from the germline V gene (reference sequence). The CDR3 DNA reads TGTAATGCTAGAGATCCCCAGGGGGGAGGAGGAGAAAAACTGTTTTTT. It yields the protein CNARDPQGGGGEKLFF.

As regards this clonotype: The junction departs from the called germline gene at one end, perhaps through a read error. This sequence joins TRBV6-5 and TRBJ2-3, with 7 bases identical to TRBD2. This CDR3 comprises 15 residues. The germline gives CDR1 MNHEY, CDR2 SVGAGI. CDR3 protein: CASSPGLVGTETQYF. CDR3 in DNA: TGTGCCAGCAGCCCAGGACTAGTGGGAACAGAAACGCAGTATTTT.

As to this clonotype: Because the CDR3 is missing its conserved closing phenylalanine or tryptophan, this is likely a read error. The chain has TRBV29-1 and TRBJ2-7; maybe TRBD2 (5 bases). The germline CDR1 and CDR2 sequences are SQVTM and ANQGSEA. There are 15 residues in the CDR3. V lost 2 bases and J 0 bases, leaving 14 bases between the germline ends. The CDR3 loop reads CSVENPVGSSYEQYL. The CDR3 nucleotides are TGCAGCGTTGAAAATCCAGTAGGGAGCTCCTACGAGCAGTACCTC.

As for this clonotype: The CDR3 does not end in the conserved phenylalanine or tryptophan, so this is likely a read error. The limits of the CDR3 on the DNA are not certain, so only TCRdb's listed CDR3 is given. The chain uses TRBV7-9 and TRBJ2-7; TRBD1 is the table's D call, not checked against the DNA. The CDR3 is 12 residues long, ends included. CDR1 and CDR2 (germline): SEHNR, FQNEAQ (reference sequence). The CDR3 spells CASSWAGDELYL.

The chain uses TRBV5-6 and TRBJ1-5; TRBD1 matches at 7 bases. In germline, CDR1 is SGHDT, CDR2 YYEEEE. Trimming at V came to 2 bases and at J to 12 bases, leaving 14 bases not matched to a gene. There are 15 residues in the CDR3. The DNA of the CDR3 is TGTGCCAGCAGCTTCGGAGGGGGCGGCAATCAGATCCAGCATTTT. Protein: CASSFGGGGNQIQHF.

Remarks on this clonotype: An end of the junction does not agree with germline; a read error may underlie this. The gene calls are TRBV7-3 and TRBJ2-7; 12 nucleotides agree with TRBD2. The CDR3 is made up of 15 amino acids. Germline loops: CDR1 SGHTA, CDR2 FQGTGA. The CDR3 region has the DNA TGTGCCGGCAGTCCCGCTAGCGGGAGGGCCTACGGGCAGTACTTC. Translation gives CAGSPASGRAYGQYF.

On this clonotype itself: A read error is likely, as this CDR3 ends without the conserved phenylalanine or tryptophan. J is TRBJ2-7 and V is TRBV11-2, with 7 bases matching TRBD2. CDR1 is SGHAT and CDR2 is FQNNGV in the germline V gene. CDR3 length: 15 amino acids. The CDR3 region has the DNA TGTGCCAACAGCTTAGGACTAGGAGGGTCCTACGAGCAGTACTAC. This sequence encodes CANSLGLGGSYEQYY.

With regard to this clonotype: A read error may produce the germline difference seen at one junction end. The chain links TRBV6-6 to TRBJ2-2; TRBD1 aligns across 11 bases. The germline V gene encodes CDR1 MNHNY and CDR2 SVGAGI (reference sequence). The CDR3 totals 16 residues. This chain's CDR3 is CASSLPGQGGTRELYF. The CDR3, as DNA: TGTGCCAGCAGTTTGCCGGGACAGGGGGGAACCAGGGAGCTGTATTTT.

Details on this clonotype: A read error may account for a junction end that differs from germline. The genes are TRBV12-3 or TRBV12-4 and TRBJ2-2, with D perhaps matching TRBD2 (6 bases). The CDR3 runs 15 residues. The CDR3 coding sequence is TGTGCCGGCAGTTTAGCCCAGGGAGGCACCGGGGAGCTATTTTTT. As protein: CAGSLAQGGTGELFF.

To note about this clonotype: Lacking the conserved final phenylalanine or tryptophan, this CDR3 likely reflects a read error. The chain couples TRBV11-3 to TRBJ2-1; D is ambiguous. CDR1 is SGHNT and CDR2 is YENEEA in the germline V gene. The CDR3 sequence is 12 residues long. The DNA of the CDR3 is TGTGCCAGCAGCCTAAATGCCAATGACCAGTTCCTC. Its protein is CASSLNANDQFL.

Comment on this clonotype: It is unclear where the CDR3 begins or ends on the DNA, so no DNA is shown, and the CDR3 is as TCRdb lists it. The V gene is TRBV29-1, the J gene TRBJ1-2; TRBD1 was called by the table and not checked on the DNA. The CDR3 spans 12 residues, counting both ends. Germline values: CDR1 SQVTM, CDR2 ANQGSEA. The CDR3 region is CSAGQRNYGCAF.

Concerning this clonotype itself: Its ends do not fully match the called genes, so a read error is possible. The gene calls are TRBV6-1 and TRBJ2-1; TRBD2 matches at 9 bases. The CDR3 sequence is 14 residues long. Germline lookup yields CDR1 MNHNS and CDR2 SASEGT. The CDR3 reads CACRGYSGRNAQFF. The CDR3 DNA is TGTGCCTGCAGAGGTTATAGCGGGAGAAATGCGCAGTTCTTC.

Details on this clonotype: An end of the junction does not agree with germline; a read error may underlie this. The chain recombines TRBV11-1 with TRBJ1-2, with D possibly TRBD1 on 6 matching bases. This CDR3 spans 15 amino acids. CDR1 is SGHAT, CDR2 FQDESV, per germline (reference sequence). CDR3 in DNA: TGTGCTAGCAGCTCGGAACAGGGTCAGAGCTATGGCTACACCTTC. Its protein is CASSSEQGQSYGYTF.

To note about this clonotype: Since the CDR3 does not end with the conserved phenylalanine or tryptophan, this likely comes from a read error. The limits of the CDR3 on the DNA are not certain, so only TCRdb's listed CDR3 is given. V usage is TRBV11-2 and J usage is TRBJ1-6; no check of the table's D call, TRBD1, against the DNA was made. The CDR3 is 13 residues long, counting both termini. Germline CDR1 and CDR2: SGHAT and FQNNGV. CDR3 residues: CASSYDWGSPPHL.

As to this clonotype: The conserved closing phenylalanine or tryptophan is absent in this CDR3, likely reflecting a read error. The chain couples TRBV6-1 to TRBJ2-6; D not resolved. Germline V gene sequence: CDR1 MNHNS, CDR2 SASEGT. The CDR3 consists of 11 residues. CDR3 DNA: TGTGCAGTCCAAGGGGCCAACGTCCTGACTATC. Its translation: CAVQGANVLTI.

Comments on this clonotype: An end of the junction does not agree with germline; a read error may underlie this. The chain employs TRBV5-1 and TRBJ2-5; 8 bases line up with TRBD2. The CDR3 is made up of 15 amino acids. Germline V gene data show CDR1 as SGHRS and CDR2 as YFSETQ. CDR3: CVSSLSGSAEESQYF. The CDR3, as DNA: TGCGTCAGCAGCTTAAGCGGGAGCGCGGAAGAGAGCCAGTACTTC.

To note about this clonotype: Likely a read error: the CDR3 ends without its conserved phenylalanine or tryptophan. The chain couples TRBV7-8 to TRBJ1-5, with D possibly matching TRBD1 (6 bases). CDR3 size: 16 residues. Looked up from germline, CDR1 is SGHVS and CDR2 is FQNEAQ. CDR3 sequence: CASSLLRGNSNQAQHL. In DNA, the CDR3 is TGTGCCAGCAGCCTCCTCAGGGGAAATAGCAATCAGGCCCAGCATTTA.

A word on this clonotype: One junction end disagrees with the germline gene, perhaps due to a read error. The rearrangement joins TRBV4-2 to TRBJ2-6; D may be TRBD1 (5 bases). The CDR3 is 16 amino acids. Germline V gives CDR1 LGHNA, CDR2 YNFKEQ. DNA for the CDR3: TGTGCCAGCAGCCATGAAGCAAGCTCTGGGGCCAACGCCCTGACTTTC. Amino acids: CASSHEASSGANALTF.